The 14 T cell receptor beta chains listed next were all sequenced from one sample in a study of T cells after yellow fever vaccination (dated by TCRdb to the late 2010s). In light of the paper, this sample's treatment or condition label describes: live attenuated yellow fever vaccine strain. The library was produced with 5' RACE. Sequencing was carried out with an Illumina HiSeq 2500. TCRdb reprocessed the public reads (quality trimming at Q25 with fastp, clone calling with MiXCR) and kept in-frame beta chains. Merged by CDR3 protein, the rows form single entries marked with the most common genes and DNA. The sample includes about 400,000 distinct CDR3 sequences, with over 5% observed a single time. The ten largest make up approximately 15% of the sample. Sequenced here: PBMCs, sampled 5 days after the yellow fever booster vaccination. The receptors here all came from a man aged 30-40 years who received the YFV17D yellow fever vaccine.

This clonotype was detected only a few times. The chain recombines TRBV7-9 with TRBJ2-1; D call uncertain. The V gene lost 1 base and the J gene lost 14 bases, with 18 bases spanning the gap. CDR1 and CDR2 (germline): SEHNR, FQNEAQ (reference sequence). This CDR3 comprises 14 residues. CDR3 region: CASSLGWTRRTKFF. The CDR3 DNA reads TGTGCCAGCAGCTTAGGATGGACCAGACGTACGAAGTTCTTC.

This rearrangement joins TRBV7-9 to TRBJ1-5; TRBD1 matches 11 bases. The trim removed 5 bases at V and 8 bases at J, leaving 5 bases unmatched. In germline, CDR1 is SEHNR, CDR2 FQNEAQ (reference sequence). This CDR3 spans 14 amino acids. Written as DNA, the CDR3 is TGTGCCAGCAGCCGGGGGACAGGGGGAGAGCCCCAGCATTTT. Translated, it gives CASSRGTGGEPQHF.

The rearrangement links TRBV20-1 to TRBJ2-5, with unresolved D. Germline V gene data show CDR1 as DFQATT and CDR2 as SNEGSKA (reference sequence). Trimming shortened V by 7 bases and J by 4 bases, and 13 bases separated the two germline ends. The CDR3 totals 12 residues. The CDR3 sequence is CSVGSGVETQYF. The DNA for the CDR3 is TGCAGTGTGGGGTCCGGAGTAGAGACCCAGTACTTC.

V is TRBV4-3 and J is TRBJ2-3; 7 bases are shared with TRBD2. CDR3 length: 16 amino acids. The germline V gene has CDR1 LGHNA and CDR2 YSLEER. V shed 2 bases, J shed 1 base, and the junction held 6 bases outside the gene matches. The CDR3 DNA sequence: TGCGCCAGCAGCCAATCAGCGGGAAGGGGCACAGATACGCAGTATTTT. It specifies CASSQSAGRGTDTQYF.

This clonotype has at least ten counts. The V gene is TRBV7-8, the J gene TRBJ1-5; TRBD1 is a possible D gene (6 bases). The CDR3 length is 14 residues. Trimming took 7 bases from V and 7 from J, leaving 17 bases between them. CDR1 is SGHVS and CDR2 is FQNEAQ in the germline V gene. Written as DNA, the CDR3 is TGTGCCAGCACGTCGAGGGGGGTTGGGCAGCCCCAGCATTTT. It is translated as CASTSRGVGQPQHF.

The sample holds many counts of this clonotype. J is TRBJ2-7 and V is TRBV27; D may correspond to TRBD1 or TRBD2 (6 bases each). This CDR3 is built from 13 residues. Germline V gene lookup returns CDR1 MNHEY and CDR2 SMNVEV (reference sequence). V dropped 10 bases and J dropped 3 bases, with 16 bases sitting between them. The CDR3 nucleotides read TGTGCCACCTTTCGGGGGCAATTCTACGAGCAGTACTTC. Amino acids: CATFRGQFYEQYF.

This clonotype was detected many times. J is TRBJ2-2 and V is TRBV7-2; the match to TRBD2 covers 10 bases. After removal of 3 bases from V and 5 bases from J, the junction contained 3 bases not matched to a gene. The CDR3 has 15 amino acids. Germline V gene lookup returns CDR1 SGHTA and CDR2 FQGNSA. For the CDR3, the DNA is TGTGCCAGCAGCTTTCTAGCGGGAGTTACCGGGGAGCTGTTTTTT. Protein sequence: CASSFLAGVTGELFF.

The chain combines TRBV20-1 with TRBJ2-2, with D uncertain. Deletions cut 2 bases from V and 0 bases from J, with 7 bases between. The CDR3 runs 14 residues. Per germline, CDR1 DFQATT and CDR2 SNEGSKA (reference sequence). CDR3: CSARRSANTGELFF. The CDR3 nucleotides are TGCAGTGCTAGAAGGTCAGCGAACACCGGGGAGCTGTTTTTT.

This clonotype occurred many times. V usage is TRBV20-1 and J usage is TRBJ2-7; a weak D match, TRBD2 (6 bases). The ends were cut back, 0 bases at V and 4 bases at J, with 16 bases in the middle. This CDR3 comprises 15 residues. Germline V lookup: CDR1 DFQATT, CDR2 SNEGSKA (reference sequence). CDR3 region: CSARDLNGRGYEQYF. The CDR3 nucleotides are TGCAGTGCTAGAGATTTAAACGGGAGAGGGTACGAGCAGTACTTC.

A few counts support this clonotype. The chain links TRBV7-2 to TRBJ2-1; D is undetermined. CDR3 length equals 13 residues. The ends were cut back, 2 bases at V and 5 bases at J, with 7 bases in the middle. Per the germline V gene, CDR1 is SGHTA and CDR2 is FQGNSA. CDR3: CASSLSRDNEQFF. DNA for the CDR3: TGTGCCAGCAGCTTATCCCGGGACAATGAGCAGTTCTTC.

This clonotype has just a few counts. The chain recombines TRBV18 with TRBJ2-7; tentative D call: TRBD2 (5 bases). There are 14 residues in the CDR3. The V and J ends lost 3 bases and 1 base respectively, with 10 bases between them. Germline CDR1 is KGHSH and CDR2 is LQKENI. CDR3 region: CASSPQRFSYEQYF. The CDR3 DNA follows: TGTGCCAGCTCACCCCAGCGGTTTTCCTACGAGCAGTACTTC.

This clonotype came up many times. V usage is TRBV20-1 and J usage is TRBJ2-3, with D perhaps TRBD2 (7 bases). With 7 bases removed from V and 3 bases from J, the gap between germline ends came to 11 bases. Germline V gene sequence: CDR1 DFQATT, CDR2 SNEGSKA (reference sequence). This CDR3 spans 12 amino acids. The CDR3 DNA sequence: TGCAGTGTAGGGGGGGGTACAGATACGCAGTATTTT. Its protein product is CSVGGGTDTQYF.

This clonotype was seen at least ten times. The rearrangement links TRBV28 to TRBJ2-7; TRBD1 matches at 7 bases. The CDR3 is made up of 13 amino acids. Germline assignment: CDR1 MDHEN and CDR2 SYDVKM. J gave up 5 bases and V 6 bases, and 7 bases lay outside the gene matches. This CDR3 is CASRIQTGNEQYF. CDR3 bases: TGTGCCAGCAGAATCCAGACAGGGAACGAGCAGTACTTC.

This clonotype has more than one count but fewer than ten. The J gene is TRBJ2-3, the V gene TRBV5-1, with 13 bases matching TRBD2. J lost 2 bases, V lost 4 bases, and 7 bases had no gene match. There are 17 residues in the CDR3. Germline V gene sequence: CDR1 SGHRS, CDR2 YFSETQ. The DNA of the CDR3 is TGCGCCAGCAGCCTTGGTACTAGCGGGAGGGTCACAGATACGCAGTATTTT. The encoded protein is CASSLGTSGRVTDTQYF. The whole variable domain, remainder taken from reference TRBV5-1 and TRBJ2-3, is KAGVTQTPRYLIKTRGQQVTLSCSPISGHRSVSWYQQTPGQGLQFLFEYFSETQRNKGNFPGRFSGRQFSNSRSEMNVSTLELGDSALYLCASSLGTSGRVTDTQYFGPGTRLTVL.